The present TCR beta chain was sequenced within a study of human T cells and chemical hapten exposure. Time point here: patch test 1, 2 weeks after DPC sensitization. Treatment described: therapeutic diphenylcyclopropenone sensitization with weekly scalp DPC. TCRdb reprocessed the RACE reads with MiXCR, giving one entry per CDR3 protein. The table lists around 53,000 distinct CDR3 sequences, roughly 9.5% of them singletons. Germline loops: CDR1 MNHEY, CDR2 SVGAGI. The CDR3 loop spans 13 amino acids. Trimming pared 8 bases from V and 6 bases from J, leaving 17 bases between. This TCR was sampled from a woman aged 45-65 years with alopecia areata. Some clones in this sample may be carry-over from other donors' samples. The sequencing used whole blood, collected in connection with sensitization to the hapten diphenylcyclopropenone (DPC). This chain joins TRBV6-5 and TRBJ2-7; D perhaps matches TRBD2 (6 bases). The CDR3 coding sequence is TGTGCCAGCGTACAAACGGGGACTCTCGAGCAGTACTTC. This translates into CASVQTGTLEQYF.